The source of this T cell receptor beta chain is a study of blood T cell repertoires in COVID-19. After removal of 5 bases from V and 4 bases from J, the junction contained 8 bases not matched to a gene. The CDR3 is 15 amino acids. Germline V gene sequence: CDR1 MDHEN, CDR2 SYDVKM. Study processing details: By means of reference gene primer amplification, nucleated cell counts were estimated. Generated by immunoSEQ multiplex PCR, the TCRdb table keeps only in-frame clones and is missing some. That table gives V, J and clone size, and the DNA gave D and trimming. Here the sample spans over 250,000 clones, approximately 88% being singletons.

The sequenced material came from peripheral blood. The clonotype originates from a woman aged 70-85 years with COVID-19, enrolled during active disease. The chain links TRBV28 to TRBJ1-5; 7 bases fit TRBD1. This CDR3 reads CASSPGTGVNQPQHF. The CDR3 coding sequence is TGTGCCAGCAGTCCCGGAACAGGGGTAAATCAGCCCCAGCATTTT. Full variable domain (remainder filled in from reference TRBV28 and TRBJ1-5): DVKVTQSSRYLVKRTGEKVFLECVQDMDHENMFWYRQDPGLGLRLIYFSYDVKMKEKGDIPEGYSVSREKKERFSLILESASTNQTSMYLCASSPGTGVNQPQHFGDGTRLSIL.